This TCR beta chain is from a study of T cells in Graves' hyperthyroidism and ophthalmopathy. Across the whole study: Blood was drawn when the patient was first diagnosed and still untreated. Study-wide points: Ophthalmopathy and stable hyperthyroidism were told apart by a 13 V-J model.

Template material for amplifying TCR beta CDR3 regions consisted of RNA transcripts. An initial round of RT-PCR targeting the TCR CDR3 relied on the HTBI primer set. TCRdb itself ran the multiplex PCR reads through MiXCR, one entry per CDR3 protein. In the table there are a few hundred thousand distinct CDR3 sequences, about 16% of which are singletons. V lost 6 bases, J lost 8 bases, and 10 bases lay in between. The CDR3 covers 11 residues. Germline V gene data show CDR1 as SGHAT and CDR2 as FQDESV (reference sequence). For ophthalmopathy patients, the Clinical Activity Score was at least 3 and the NOSPECS grade at least 4; duration was under 3 months. Uncontrolled infection, other autoimmune disease, pregnancy and lactation each barred patients from inclusion. This clonotype showed up many times. Its antigen is unknown.

Source material: blood. This receptor was obtained from a woman aged 30 to 39 with Graves' ophthalmopathy. V and J are TRBV11-1 and TRBJ1-1, with D unresolved. CDR3 coding DNA: TGTGCCAGCAGTTTGGCACGAGAAGCTTTCTTT. As protein: CASSLAREAFF.